What follows is one TCR beta chain and its context. The sample originates from a study of CD8+CD57+ T cells in acquired aplastic anemia. For CDR3 and TCR beta VDJ profiling, genomic DNA was the template used. MiXCR, run by TCRdb on the reads, gives a single entry per CDR3 protein. The sample yields some 410,000 distinct CDR3 sequences, 65% to 80% seen once. Germline CDR1 and CDR2: KGHSH and LQKENI. The CDR3 spans 15 residues. The ends were cut back, 1 base at V and 2 bases at J, with 11 bases in the middle. This TCR came from a human donor in good health, serving as a control. Sequencing input: sorted CD4+, CD8+, or CD8+CD57+ T cells (not recorded which) from PBMCs. The gene calls are TRBV18 and TRBJ2-5; D is possibly TRBD2 (5 bases). As DNA, the CDR3 is TGTGCCAGCTCACCACTGGTAGCGCTTCAAGAGACCCAGTACTTC. Translating it yields CASSPLVALQETQYF. The full variable domain, its missing parts supplied by reference TRBV18 and TRBJ2-5, is NAGVMQNPRHLVRRRGQEARLRCSPMKGHSHVYWYRQLPEEGLKFMVYLQKENIIDESGMPKERFSAEFPKEGPSILRIQQVVRGDSAAYFCASSPLVALQETQYFGPGTRLLVL.